The T cell receptor (beta chain) under discussion was sequenced for a study of tissue T cells after allogeneic stem cell transplantation. Whole-study context: Samples with visible lymphocytes on H&E were prioritized for sequencing.

CDR3 sequences, V/J genes, frequencies and template counts came from survey-depth TCRbeta sequencing. The repertoire was sequenced with immunoSEQ multiplex PCR; TCRdb's copy has only in-frame clones and lacks some. The sample contains about 4,700 clones, 60% to 80% of which appear only once. Only a few counts were recorded for this clone. The CDR3 totals 15 residues. V was pared by 5 bases and J by 4 bases, with 7 bases of the junction left unmatched. Germline CDR1 reads LGHNA; CDR2 reads YNFKEQ. The clonotype originates from a female patient aged 18-49 years with steroid-refractory graft-versus-host disease after an allogeneic stem cell transplant. The graft donor may have contributed some T cells. Sequenced here: duodenal tissue, sampled at autopsy. The chain joins TRBV4-2 to TRBJ2-3; 9 nucleotides line up with TRBD2. CDR3 sequence reads: CASSTRGGIPDTQYF. The DNA for the CDR3 is TGTGCCAGCAGCACGCGGGGGGGAATCCCAGATACGCAGTATTTT.